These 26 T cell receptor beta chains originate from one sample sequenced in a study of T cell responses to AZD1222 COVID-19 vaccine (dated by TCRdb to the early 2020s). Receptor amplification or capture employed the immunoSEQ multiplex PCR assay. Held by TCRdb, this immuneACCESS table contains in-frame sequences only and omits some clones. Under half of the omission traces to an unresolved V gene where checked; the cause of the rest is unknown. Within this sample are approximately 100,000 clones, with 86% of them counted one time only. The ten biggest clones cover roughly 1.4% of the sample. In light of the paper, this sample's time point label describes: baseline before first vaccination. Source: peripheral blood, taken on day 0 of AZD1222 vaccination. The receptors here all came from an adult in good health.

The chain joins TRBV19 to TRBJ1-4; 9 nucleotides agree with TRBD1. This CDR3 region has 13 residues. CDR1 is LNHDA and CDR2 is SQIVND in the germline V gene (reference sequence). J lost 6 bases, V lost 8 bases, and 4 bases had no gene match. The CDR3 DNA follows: TGTGCCAGTTCTACAGGGGGCTATGAAAAACTGTTTTTT. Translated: CASSTGGYEKLFF. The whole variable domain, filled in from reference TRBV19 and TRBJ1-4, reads DGGITQSPKYLFRKEGQNVTLSCEQNLNHDAMYWYRQDPGQGLRLIYYSQIVNDFQKGDIAEGYSVSREKKESFPLTVTSAQKNPTAFYLCASSTGGYEKLFFGSGTQLSVL.

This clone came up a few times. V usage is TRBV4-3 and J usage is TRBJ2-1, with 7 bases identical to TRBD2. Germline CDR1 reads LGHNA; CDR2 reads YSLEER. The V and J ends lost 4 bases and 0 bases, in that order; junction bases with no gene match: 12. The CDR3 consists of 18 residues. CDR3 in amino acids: CASSPPPTSLSSYNEQFF. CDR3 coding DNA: TGCGCCAGCAGCCCCCCCCCGACTAGCTTGTCCTCCTACAATGAGCAGTTCTTC.

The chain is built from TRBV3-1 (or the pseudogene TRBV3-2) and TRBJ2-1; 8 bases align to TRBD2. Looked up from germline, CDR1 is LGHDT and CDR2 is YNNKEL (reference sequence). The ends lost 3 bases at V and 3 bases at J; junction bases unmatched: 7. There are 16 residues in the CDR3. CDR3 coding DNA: TGTGCCAGCAGCCACCAGCGGGAGCCTGGCTACAATGAGCAGTTCTTC. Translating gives CASSHQREPGYNEQFF.

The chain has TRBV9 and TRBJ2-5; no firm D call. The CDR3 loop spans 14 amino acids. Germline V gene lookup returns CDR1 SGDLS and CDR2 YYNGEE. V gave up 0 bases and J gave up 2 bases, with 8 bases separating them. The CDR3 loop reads CASSVGNYQETQYF. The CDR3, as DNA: TGTGCCAGCAGCGTAGGGAACTATCAAGAGACCCAGTACTTC.

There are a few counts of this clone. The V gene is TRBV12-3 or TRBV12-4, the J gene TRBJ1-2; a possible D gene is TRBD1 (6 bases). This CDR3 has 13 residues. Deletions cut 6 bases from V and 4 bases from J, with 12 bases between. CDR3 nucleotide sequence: TGTGCCAGCAGGGAGGACAGCCTCTATGGCTACACCTTC. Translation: CASREDSLYGYTF.

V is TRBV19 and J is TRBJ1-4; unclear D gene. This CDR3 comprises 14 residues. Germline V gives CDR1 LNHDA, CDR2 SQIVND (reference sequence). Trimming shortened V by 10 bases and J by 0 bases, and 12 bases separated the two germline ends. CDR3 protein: CATTSQSTNEKLFF. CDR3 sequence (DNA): TGTGCCACTACCTCACAGTCAACTAATGAAAAACTGTTTTTT.

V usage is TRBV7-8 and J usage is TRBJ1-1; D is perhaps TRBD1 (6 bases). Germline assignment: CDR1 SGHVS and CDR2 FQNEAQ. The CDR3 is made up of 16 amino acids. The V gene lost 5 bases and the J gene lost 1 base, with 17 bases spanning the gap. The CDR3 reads CASSRGTGFANTEAFF. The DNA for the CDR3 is TGTGCCAGCAGCCGGGGAACAGGGTTCGCGAACACTGAAGCTTTCTTT.

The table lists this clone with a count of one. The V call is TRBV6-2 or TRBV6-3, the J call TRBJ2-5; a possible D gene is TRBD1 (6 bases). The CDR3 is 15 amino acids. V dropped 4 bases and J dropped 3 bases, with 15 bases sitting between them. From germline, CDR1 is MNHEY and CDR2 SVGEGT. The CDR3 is CASSSGPGTKETQYF. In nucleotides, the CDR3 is TGTGCCAGCAGTTCCGGGCCCGGGACAAAAGAGACCCAGTACTTC.

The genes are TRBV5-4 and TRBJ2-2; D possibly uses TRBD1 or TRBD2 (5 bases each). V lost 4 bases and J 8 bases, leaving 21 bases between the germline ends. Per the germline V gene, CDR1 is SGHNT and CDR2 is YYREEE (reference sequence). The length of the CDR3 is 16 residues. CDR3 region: CASSPNRDVHLGELFF. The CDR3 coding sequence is TGTGCCAGCAGCCCAAACCGGGACGTTCATCTTGGGGAGCTGTTTTTT.

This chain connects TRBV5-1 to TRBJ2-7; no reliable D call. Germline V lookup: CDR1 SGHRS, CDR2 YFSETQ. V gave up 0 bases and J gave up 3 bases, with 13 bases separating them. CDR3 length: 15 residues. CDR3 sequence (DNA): TGCGCCAGCAGCTTGGGTGTGGAAGTTTTCTACGAGCAGTACTTC. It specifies CASSLGVEVFYEQYF. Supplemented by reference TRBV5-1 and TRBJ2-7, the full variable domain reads KAGVTQTPRYLIKTRGQQVTLSCSPISGHRSVSWYQQTPGQGLQFLFEYFSETQRNKGNFPGRFSGRQFSNSRSEMNVSTLELGDSALYLCASSLGVEVFYEQYFGPGTRLTVT.

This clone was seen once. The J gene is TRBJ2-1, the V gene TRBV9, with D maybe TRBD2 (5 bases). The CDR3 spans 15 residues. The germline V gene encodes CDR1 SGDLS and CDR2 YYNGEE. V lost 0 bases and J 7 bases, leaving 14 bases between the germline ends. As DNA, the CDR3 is TGTGCCAGCAGCGTAGCCCCGGGGTGGGGAAATGAGCAGTTCTTC. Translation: CASSVAPGWGNEQFF. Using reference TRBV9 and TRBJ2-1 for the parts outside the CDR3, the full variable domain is DSGVTQTPKHLITATGQRVTLRCSPRSGDLSVYWYQQSLDQGLQFLIQYYNGEERAKGNILERFSAQQFPDLHSELNLSSLELGDSALYFCASSVAPGWGNEQFFGPGTRLTVL.

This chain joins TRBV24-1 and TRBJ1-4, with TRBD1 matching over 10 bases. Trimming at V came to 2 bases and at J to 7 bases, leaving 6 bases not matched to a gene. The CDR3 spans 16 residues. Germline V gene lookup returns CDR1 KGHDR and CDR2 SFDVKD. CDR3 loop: CATSDSRQGASEKLFF. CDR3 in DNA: TGTGCCACCAGTGATTCAAGACAGGGGGCAAGTGAAAAACTGTTTTTT.

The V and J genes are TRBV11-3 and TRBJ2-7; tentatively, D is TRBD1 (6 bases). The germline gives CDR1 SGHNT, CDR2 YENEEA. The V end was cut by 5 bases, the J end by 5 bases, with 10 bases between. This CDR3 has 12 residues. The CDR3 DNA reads TGTGCCAGCAGCGAACAGGGCCACGAGCAGTACTTC. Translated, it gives CASSEQGHEQYF.

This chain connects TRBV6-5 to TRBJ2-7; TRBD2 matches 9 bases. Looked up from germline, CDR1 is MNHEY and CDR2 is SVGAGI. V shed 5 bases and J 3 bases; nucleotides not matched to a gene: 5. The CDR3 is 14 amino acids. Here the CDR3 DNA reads TGTGCCAGCAGTCTTAGCGGGAGTGGCTACGAGCAGTACTTC. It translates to CASSLSGSGYEQYF.

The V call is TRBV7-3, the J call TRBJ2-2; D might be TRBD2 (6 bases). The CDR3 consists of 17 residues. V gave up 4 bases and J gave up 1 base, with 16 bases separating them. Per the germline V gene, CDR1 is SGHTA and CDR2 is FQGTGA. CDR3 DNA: TGTGCCAGCAGCTCCACTAGCCCCCGGTGGAACACCGGGGAGCTGTTTTTT. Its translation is CASSSTSPRWNTGELFF.

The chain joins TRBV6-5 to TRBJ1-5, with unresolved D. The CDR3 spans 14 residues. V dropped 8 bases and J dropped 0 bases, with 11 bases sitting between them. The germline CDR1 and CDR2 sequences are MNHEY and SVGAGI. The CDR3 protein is CASSRQRSNQPQHF. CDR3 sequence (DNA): TGTGCCAGCTCTCGCCAACGTAGCAATCAGCCCCAGCATTTT.

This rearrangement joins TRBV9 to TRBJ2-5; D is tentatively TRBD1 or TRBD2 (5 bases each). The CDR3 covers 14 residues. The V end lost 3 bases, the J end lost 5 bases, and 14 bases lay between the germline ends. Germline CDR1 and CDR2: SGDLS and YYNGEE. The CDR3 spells CASSGKGSAETQYF. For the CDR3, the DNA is TGTGCCAGCAGCGGCAAGGGGAGCGCTGAGACCCAGTACTTC.

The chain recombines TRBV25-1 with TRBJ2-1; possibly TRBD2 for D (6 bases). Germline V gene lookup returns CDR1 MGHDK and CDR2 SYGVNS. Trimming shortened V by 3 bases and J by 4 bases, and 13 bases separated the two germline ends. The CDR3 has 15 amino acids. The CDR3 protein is CASSEGLYAYNEQFF. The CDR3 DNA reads TGTGCCAGCAGTGAGGGACTGTACGCTTACAATGAGCAGTTCTTC. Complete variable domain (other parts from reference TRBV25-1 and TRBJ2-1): EADIYQTPRYLVIGTGKKITLECSQTMGHDKMYWYQQDPGMELHLIHYSYGVNSTEKGDLSSESTVSRIRTEHFPLTLESARPSHTSQYLCASSEGLYAYNEQFFGPGTRLTVL.

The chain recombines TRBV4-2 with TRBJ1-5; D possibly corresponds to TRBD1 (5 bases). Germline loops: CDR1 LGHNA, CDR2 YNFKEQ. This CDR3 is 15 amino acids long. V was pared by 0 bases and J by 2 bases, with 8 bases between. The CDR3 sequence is CASSQDLQGNQPQHF. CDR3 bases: TGTGCCAGCAGCCAAGATCTACAGGGCAATCAGCCCCAGCATTTT.

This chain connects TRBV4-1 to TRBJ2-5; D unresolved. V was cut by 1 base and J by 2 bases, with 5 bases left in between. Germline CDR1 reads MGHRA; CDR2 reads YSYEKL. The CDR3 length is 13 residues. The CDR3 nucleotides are TGCGCCAGCAGCCAAGCGTGGCAAGAGACCCAGTACTTC. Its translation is CASSQAWQETQYF.

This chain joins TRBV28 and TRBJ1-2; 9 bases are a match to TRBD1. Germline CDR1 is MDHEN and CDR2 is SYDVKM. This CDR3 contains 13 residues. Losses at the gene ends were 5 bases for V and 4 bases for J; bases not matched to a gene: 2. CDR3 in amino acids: CASSAGQGYGYTF. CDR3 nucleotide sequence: TGTGCCAGCAGTGCGGGACAGGGCTATGGCTACACCTTC.

CDR3 sequence: CASSAVGQSTETQYF. CDR3 DNA: TGCGCCAGCAGCGCTGTTGGACAGTCCACGGAGACCCAGTACTTC. The chain couples TRBV5-1 to TRBJ2-5; a possible D gene is TRBD1 (6 bases). The V and J ends lost 4 bases and 5 bases respectively, with 18 bases between them. This CDR3 contains 15 residues. Germline CDR1 is SGHRS and CDR2 is YFSETQ.

Here the CDR3 DNA reads TGTGCCACCAGACCTGACCTCCTCTGGAACTATGGCTACACCTTC. This codes for CATRPDLLWNYGYTF. The rearrangement links TRBV28 to TRBJ1-2; D unresolved. Deletions cut 10 bases from V and 2 bases from J, with 20 bases between. Germline CDR1 reads MDHEN; CDR2 reads SYDVKM. The length of the CDR3 is 15 residues.

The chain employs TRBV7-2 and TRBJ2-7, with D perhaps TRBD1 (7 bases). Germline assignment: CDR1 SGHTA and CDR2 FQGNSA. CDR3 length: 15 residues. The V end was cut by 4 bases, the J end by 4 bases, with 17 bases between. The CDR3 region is CASSSTGTGFYEQYF. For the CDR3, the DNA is TGTGCCAGCAGCTCGACAGGGACTGGATTTTACGAGCAGTACTTC.

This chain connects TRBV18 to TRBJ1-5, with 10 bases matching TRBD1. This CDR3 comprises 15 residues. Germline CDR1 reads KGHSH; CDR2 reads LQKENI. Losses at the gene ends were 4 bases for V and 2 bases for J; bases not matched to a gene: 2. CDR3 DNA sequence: TGTGCCAGCTCACTCGGACAGGGGGGCAATCAGCCCCAGCATTTT. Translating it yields CASSLGQGGNQPQHF.

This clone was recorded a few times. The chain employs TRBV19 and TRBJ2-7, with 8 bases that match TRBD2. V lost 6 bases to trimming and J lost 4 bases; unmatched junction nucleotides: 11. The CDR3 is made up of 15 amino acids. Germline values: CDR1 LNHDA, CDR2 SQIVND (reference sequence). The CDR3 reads CASSLGTRGLYEQYF. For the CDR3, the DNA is TGTGCCAGTAGCCTAGGGACTAGGGGATTATACGAGCAGTACTTC. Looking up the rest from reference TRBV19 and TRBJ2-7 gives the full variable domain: DGGITQSPKYLFRKEGQNVTLSCEQNLNHDAMYWYRQDPGQGLRLIYYSQIVNDFQKGDIAEGYSVSREKKESFPLTVTSAQKNPTAFYLCASSLGTRGLYEQYFGPGTRLTVT.